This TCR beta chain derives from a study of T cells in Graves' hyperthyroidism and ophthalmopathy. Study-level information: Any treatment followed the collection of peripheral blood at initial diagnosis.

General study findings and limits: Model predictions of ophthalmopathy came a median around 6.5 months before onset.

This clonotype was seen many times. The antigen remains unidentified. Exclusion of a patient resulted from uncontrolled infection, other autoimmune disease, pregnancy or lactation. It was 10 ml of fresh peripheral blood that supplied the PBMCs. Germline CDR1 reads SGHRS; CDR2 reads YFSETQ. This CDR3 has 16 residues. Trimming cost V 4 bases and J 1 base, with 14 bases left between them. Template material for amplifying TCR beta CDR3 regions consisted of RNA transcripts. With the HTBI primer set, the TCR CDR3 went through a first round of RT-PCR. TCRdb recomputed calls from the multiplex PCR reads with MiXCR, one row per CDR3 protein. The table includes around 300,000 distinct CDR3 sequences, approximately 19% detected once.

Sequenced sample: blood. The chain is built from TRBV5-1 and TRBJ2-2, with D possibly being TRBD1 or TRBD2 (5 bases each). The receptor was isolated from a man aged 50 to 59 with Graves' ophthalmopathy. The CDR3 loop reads CASSPPLRGNTGELFF. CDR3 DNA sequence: TGCGCCAGCAGCCCGCCTCTGAGGGGGAACACCGGGGAGCTGTTTTTT.